This T cell receptor (beta chain) was observed in a study of STAT5B mutations in CD4+ large granular lymphocyte leukemia. Study conclusions and caveats: Higher CD4+ than CD8+ T-LGLL clonality might reflect small sample size. Compared with healthy controls (2/35), patient top clones favored TRBV06 (8/27).

Germline lookup yields CDR1 SGHDT and CDR2 YYEEEE. Trimming removed 1 base from V and 2 bases from J, with 7 bases in between. The CDR3 is 13 amino acids. The survey-level immunoSEQ assay was used. The repertoire was sequenced with immunoSEQ multiplex PCR; TCRdb's copy has only in-frame clones and lacks some. The sample shows fewer than 45,000 clones, about 88% of them seen only once. A note on this clone: Its antigen remains unidentified.

V is TRBV5-6 and J is TRBJ2-7, with D hard to call. The specimen was CD4+ T cells from blood buffy coats. The sequence was collected from a human donor in good health. The DNA for the CDR3 is TGTGCCAGCAGCTTGCCCCACACCTACGAGCAGTACTTC. Its protein product is CASSLPHTYEQYF.